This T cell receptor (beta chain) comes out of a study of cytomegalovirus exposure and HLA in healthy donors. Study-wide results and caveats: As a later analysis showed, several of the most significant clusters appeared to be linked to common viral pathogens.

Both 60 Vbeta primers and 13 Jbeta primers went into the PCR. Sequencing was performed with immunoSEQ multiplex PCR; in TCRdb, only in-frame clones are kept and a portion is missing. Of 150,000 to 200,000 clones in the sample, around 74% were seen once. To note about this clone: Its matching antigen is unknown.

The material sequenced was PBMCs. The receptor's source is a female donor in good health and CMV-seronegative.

Here the CDR3 DNA reads TGTGCCAGCAGCGGAGGGTGGGGACAGATGAGCTCCTACAATGAGCAGTTCTTC. This gives the protein CASSGGWGQMSSYNEQFF. The chain couples TRBV5-8 to TRBJ2-1, with D possibly being TRBD1 (7 bases). This CDR3 has 18 amino acids. Between the trimmed V and J ends, which lost 4 bases and 0 bases, there was a span of 20 bases. Germline CDR1 reads SGHTS; CDR2 reads YDEGEE.